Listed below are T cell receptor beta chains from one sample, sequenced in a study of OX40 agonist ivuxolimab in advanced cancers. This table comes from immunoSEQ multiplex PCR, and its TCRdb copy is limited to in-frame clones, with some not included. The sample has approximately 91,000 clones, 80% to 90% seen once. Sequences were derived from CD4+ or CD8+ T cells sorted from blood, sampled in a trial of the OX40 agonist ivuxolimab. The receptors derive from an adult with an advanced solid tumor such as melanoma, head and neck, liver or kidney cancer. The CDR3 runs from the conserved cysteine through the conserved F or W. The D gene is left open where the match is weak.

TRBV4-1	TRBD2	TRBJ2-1	CASSQGLRGGSYNEQFF
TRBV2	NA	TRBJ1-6	CASNALGVSPLHF
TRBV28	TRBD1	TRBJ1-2	CASSRDRGHGYTF
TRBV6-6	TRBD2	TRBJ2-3	CASSRGLAADTQYF
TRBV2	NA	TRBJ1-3	CASVTDSGNTIYF
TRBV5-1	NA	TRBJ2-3	CASRDGTSTDTQYF
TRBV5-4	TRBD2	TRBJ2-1	CASSLRGRLGRVGSYNEQFF
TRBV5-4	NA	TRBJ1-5	CASSLGRGNQPQHF
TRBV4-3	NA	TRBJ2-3	CASSQRGGRYTDTQYF
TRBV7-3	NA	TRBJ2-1	CASSVGYRGRDNEQFF
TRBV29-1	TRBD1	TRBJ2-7	CSATRQGSNSYEQYF
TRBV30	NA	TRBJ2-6	CAWSGAGANVLTF
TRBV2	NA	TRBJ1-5	CASTRVDSNQPQHF
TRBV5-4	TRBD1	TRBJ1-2	CASSRNRGNYGYTF
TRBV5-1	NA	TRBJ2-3	CASSFGLLTDTQYF
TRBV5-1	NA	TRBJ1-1	CASRGTGGTEAFF
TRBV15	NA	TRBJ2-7	CATSRDTGEQYF
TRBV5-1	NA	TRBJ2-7	CASSSPGAASYEQYF
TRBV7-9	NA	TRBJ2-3	CASSRQATDTQYF
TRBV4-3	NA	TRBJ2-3	CASSQTAGNTQYF
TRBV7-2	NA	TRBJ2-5	CASSLGRRGMGTQYF
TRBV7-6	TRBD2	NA	CASSSKAGGEYEQYF
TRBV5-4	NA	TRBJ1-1	CASSLDSMNTEAFF
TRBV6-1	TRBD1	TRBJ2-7	CASSGRDRLSYEQYF
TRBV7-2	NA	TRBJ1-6	CASSPDRNSPLHF
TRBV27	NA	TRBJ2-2	CASSLSGRGGTGELFF
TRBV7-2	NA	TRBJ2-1	CASSQNNEQFF
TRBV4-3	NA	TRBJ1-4	CASSQVPRHDEKLFF
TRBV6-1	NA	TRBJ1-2	CASSGDGTVYGYTF
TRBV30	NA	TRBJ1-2	CAWEKRLHNYGYTF
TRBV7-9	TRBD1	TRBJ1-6	CASRRGTGSSYNSPLHF
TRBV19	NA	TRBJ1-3	CASSIRNSGNTIYF
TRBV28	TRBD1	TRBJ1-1	CASSQGTGRWTEAFF
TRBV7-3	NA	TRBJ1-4	CASSLTHRHLVATNEKLFF
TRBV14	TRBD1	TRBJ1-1	CASSQRQGAMNTEAFF
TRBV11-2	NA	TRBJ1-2	CASRRERGGLGYGYTF
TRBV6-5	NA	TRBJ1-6	CASSYTGGSPLHF
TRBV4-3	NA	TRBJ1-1	CASSQEGAAGLEAFF
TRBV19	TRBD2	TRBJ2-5	CASSPFSGGAETQYF
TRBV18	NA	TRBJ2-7	CASSPRGGDRDEQYF
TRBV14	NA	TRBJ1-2	CASSPYDSLYGYTF
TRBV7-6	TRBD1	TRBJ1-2	CASSFRDRGGYTF
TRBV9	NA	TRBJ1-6	CASSAYERAYNSPLHF
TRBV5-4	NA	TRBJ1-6	CASSLAGEYYSPLHF
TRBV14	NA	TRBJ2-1	CASSQKQWDNEQFF
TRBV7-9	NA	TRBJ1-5	CASSFNSNQPQHF
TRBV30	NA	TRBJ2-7	CAWSANYEQYF
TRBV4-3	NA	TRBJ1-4	CASSQVAVGSDGNEKLFF
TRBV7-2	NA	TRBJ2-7	CASSLGHSTGYEQYF
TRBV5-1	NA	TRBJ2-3	CATRGGSSDTQYF
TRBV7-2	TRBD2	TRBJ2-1	CASSLWPSGSTYNEQFF
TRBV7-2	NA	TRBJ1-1	CASSLNPVLGGRITEAFF
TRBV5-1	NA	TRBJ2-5	CASRTVGGETQYF
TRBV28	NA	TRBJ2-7	CASSLPPGAYEQYF